The entry below gives a single TCR beta chain sequence along with its context. This entry is derived from a study of blood T cell repertoires in COVID-19. On the study more broadly: Sample material is recorded as cDNA or gDNA derived from T cells, B-cell-depleted T cells, or PBMCs.

The ends lost 1 base at V and 0 bases at J; junction bases unmatched: 5. The germline CDR1 and CDR2 sequences are SEHNR and FQNEAQ (reference sequence). CDR3 size: 17 residues. The method was immunoSEQ multiplex PCR; TCRdb's version includes in-frame clones alone and lacks a portion of them. The sample has fewer than 60,000 clones; about 84% are singletons. The specimen was peripheral blood. The V gene is TRBV7-9, the J gene TRBJ1-4, with TRBD1 matching over 7 bases. The origin of this receptor is a man aged 60-69 years with acute or convalescent COVID-19. CDR3 residues: CASSLVRGPATNEKLFF. CDR3 nucleotide sequence: TGTGCCAGCAGCTTAGTAAGGGGGCCTGCAACTAATGAAAAACTGTTTTTT.